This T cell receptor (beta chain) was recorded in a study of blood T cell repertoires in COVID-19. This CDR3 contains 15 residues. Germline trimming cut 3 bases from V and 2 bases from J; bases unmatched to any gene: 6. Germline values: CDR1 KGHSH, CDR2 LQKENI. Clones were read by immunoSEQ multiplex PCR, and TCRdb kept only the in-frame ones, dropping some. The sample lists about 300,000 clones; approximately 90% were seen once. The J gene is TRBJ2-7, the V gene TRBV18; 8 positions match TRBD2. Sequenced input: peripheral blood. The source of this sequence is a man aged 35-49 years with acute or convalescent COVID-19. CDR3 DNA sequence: TGTGCCAGCTCACCGAGCACGGGGGGGACCTACGAGCAGTACTTC. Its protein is CASSPSTGGTYEQYF.